This TCR beta chain was found in a study of CD8+ T cells in alopecia areata. In the study overall: Treated patients received oral tofacitinib, 5 to 10 mg twice daily.

This clone has a handful of counts. Its antigen is undetermined. As to treatment: oral pan-JAK inhibitor, 5-10 mg twice daily. Germline CDR1 reads MNHEY; CDR2 reads SVGAGI. This CDR3 is 15 amino acids long. Trimming cost V 0 bases and J 0 bases, with 8 bases left between them. Regarding the study as a whole: In scalp, tofacitinib significantly decreased clonality and expanded CD8+ clones among the top 100.

RNA extraction was followed by reverse transcription into cDNA, which acted as the sequencing template. TCRdb's table, derived via immunoSEQ multiplex PCR, lists solely in-frame clones and lacks some. The sample holds some 170,000 clones; about 54% are singletons and the top ten take 16%. The sequence derives from a human donor with alopecia areata. The input for sequencing was CD4+ T cells sorted from blood, taken between weeks 55 and 65, from a patient treated with tofacitinib. The genes are TRBV6-5 and TRBJ1-2; D not certain. Here the CDR3 DNA reads TGTGCCAGCAGTTACTCAACCCGCTCTAACTATGGCTACACCTTC. Protein sequence: CASSYSTRSNYGYTF.